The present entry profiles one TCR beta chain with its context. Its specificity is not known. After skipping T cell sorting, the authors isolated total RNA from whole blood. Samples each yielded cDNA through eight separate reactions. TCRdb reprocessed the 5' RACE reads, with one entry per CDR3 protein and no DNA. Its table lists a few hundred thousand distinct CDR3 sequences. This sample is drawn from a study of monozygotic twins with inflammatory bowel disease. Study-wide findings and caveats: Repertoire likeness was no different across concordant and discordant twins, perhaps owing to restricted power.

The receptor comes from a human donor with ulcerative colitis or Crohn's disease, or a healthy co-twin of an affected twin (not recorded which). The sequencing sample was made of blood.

The chain's CDR3 is CASRRGFRGGSYEQYF. The chain carries TRBV6-1 and TRBJ2-7; no DNA is available, so the TRBD1 call from TCRdb remains unchecked. The CDR3 sequence is 16 residues long. CDR1 and CDR2 (germline): MNHNS, SASEGT.